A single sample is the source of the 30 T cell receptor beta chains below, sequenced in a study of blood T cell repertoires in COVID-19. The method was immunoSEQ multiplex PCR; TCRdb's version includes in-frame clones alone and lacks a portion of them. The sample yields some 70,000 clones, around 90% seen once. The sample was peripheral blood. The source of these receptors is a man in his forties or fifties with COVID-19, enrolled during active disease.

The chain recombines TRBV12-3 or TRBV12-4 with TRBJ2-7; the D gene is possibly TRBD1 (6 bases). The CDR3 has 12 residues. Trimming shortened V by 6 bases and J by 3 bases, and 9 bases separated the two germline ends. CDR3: CASSWDIYEQYF. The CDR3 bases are TGTGCCAGCAGCTGGGACATCTACGAGCAGTACTTC.

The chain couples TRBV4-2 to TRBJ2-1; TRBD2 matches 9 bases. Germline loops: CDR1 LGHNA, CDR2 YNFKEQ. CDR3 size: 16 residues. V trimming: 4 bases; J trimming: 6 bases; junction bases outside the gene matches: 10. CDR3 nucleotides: TGTGCCAGCAGCCCCCGGGGTGCGGGAGGGATCAATGAGCAGTTCTTC. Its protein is CASSPRGAGGINEQFF.

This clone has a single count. CDR3 nucleotide sequence: TGTGCCAGCAGTTTCGGGACAGGCACCGGGGAGCTGTTTTTT. Protein sequence: CASSFGTGTGELFF. The gene calls are TRBV27 and TRBJ2-2; TRBD1 matches 8 bases. Germline V gives CDR1 MNHEY, CDR2 SMNVEV (reference sequence). J lost 4 bases, V lost 3 bases, and 1 base had no gene match. The CDR3 extends over 14 amino acids.

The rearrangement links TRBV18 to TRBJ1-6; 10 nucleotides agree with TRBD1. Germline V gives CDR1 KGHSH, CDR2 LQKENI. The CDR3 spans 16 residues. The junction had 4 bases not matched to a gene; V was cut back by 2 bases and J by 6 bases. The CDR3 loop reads CASSPMRTGGNSPLHF. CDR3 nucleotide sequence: TGTGCCAGCTCACCAATGCGGACAGGGGGTAATTCACCCCTCCACTTT.

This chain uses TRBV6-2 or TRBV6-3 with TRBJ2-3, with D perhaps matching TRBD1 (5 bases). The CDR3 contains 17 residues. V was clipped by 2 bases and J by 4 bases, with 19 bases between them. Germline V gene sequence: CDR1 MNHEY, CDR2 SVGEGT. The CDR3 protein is CASSYGADPRAADTQYF. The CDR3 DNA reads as TGTGCCAGCAGTTACGGGGCCGACCCGCGTGCAGCAGATACGCAGTATTTT.

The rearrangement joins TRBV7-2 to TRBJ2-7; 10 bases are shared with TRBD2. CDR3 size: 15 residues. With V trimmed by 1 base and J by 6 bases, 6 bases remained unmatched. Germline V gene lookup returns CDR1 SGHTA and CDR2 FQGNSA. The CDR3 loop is CASSLGLAGAGEQYF. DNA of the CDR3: TGTGCCAGCAGCTTAGGTCTAGCGGGAGCCGGCGAGCAGTACTTC.

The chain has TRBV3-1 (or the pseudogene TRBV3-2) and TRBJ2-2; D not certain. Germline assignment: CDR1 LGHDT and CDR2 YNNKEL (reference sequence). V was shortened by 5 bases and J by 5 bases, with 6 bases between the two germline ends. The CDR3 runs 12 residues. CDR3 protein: CASSFMTGELFF. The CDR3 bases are TGTGCCAGCAGCTTTATGACCGGGGAGCTGTTTTTT.

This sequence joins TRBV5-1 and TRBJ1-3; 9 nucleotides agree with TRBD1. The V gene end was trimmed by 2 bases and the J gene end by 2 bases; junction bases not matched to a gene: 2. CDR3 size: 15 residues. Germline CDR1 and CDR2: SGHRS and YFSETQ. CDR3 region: CASSLTGGTGNTIYF. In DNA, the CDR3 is TGCGCCAGCAGCTTAACAGGGGGCACTGGAAACACCATATATTTT.

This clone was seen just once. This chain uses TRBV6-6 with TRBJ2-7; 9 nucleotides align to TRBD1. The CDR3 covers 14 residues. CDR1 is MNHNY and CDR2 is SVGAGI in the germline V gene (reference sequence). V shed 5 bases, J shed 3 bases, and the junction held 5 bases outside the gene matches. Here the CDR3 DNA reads TGTGCCAGCAGTAGGACAGGGGACAGCTACGAGCAGTACTTC. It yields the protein CASSRTGDSYEQYF.

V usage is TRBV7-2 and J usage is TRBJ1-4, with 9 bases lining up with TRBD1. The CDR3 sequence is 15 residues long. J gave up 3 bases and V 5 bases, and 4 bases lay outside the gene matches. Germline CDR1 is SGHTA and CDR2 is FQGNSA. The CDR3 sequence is CASSRTGASNEKLFF. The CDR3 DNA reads TGTGCCAGCAGCAGGACAGGGGCCTCTAATGAAAAACTGTTTTTT.

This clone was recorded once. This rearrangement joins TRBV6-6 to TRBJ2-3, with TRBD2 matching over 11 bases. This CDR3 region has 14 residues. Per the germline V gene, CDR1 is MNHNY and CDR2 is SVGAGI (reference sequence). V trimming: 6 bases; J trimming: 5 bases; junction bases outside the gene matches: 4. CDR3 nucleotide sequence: TGTGCCAGCAGCCGCGGACTAGCGGGAGATACGCAGTATTTT. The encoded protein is CASSRGLAGDTQYF.

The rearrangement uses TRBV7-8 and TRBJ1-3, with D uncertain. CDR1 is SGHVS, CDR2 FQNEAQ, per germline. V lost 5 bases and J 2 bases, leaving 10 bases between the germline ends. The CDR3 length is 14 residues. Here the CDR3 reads CASSAVEAGNTIYF. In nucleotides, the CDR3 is TGTGCCAGCAGCGCCGTAGAGGCTGGAAACACCATATATTTT.

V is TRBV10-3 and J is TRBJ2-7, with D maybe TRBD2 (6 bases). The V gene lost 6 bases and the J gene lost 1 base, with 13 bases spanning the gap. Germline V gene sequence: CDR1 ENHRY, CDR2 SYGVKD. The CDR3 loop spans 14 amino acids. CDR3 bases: TGTGCCATCAGACCCGGCGGGAATTCCTACGAGCAGTACTTC. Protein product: CAIRPGGNSYEQYF.

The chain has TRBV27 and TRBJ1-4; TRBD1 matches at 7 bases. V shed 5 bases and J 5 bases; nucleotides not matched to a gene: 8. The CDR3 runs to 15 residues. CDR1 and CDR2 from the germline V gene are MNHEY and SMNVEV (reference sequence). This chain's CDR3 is CASSRYQGVNEKLFF. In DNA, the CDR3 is TGTGCCAGCAGTCGCTACCAGGGGGTAAATGAAAAACTGTTTTTT.

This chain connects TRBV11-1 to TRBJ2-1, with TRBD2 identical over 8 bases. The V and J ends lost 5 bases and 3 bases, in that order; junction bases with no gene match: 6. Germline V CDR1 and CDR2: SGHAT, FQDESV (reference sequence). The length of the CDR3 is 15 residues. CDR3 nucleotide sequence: TGTGCCAGCAGCCGGGGGGGTCTAATCTACAATGAGCAGTTCTTC. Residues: CASSRGGLIYNEQFF.

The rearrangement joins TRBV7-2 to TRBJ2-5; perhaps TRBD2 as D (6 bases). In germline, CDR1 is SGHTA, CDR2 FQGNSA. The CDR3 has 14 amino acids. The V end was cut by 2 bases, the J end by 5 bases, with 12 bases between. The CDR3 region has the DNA TGTGCCAGCAGCTTATCACGGGAGAGGGAGACCCAGTACTTC. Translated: CASSLSRERETQYF.

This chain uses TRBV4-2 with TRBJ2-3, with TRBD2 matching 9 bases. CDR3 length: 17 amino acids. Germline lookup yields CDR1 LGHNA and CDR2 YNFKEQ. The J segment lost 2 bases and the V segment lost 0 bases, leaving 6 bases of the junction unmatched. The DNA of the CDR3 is TGTGCCAGCAGCCAAGATGGCGGGAGGGCTAACACAGATACGCAGTATTTT. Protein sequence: CASSQDGGRANTDTQYF.

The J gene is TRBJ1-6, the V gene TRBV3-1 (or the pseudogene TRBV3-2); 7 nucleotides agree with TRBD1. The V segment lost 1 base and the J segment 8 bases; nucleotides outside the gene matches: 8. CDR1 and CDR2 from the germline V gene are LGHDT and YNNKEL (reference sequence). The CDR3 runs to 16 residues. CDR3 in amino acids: CASSQVARGSHSPLHF. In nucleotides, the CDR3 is TGTGCCAGCAGCCAAGTTGCCAGGGGGAGTCATTCACCCCTCCACTTT.

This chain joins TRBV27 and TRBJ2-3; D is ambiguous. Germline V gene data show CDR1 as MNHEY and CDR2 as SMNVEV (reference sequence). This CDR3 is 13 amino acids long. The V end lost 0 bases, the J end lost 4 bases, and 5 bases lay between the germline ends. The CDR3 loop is CASSLSFADTQYF. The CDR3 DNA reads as TGTGCCAGCAGTTTATCGTTCGCAGATACGCAGTATTTT.

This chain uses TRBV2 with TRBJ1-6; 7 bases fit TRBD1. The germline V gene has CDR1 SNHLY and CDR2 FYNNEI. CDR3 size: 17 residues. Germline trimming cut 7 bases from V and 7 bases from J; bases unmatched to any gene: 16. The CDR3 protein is CASNPAFDRAWNSPLHF. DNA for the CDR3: TGTGCCAGCAATCCCGCCTTCGACAGGGCTTGGAATTCACCCCTCCACTTT.

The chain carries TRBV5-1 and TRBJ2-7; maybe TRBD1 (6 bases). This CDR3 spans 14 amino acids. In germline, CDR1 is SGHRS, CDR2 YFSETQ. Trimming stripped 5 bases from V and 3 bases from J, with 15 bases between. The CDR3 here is CASRSTGSNYEQYF. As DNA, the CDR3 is TGCGCCAGCAGATCTACAGGGTCGAACTACGAGCAGTACTTC.

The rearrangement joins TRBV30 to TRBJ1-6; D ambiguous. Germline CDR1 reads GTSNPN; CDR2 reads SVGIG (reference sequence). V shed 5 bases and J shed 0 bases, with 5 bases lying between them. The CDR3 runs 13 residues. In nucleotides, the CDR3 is TGTGCCTGGGCTTCCTCCTATAATTCACCCCTCCACTTT. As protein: CAWASSYNSPLHF.

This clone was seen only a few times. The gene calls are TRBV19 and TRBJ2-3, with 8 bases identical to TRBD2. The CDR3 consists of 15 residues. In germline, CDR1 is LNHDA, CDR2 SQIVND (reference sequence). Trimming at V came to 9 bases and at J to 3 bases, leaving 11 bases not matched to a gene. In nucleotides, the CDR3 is TGTGCCAGCGCTAGGGGCGGGAGGTTGACAGATACGCAGTATTTT. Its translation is CASARGGRLTDTQYF.

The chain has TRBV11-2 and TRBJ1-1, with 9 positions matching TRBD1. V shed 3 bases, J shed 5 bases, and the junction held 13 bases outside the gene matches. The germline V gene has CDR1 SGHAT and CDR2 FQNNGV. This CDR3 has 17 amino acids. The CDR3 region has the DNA TGTGCCAGCAGCTTGGGGATAACAGGGGGCCTGAGGACTGAAGCTTTCTTT. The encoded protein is CASSLGITGGLRTEAFF.

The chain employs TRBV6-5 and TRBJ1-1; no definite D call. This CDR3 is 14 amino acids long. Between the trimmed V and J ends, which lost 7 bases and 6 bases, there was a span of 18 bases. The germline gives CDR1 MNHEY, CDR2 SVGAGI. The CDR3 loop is CASTPWRDISEAFF. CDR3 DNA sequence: TGTGCCAGCACCCCGTGGAGGGATATCTCTGAAGCTTTCTTT.

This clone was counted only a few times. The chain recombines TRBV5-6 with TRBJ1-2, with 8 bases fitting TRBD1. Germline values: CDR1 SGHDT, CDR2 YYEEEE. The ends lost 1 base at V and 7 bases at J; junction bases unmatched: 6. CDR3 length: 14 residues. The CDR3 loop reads CASSLRTGSGGYTF. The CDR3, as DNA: TGTGCCAGCAGCTTGAGGACAGGGAGTGGTGGCTACACCTTC.

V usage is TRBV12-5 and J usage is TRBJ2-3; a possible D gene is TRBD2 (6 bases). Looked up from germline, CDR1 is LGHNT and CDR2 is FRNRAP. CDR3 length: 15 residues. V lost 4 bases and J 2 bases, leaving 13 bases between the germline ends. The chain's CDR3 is CASGSGEGFTDTQYF. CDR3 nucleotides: TGTGCTAGTGGTTCGGGGGAAGGATTCACAGATACGCAGTATTTT.

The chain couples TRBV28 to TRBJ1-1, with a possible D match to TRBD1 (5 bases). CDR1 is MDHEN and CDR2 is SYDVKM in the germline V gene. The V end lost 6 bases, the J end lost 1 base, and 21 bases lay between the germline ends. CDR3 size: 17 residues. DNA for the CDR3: TGTGCCAGCAGAGAAACCGGGCTTCGAAGGGGGAACACTGAAGCTTTCTTT. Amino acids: CASRETGLRRGNTEAFF. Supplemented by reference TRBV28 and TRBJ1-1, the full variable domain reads DVKVTQSSRYLVKRTGEKVFLECVQDMDHENMFWYRQDPGLGLRLIYFSYDVKMKEKGDIPEGYSVSREKKERFSLILESASTNQTSMYLCASRETGLRRGNTEAFFGQGTRLTVV.

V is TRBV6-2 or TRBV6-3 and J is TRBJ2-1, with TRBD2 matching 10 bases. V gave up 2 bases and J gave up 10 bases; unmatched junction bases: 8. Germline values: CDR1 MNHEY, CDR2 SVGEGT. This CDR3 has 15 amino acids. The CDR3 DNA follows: TGTGCCAGCAGTTACGCCCTAGCGGGAGCAGGGGAGCAGTTCTTC. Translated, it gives CASSYALAGAGEQFF.

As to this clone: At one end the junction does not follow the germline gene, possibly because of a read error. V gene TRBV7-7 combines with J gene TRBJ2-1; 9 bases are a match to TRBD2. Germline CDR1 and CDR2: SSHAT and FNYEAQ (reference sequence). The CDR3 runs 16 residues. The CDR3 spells CASSFVGGRAENEQFF. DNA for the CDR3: TGTGCTAGCAGCTTTGTCGGCGGGAGGGCCGAGAATGAGCAGTTCTTC.